This entry lists 20 T cell receptor beta chains sequenced from one sample in a study of T cell changes during pregnancy in multiple sclerosis. Produced via immunoSEQ multiplex PCR; TCRdb's table is partial and in-frame only. This sample has approximately 44,000 clones; around 92% occur once, and the top ten carry roughly 0.5%. The sample in question was CD4+ T cells from peripheral blood mononuclear cells, obtained in the second trimester of pregnancy. These receptors were taken from a female donor in good health, enrolled as a control in a pregnancy study.

V and J are TRBV28 and TRBJ1-2; the match to TRBD1 covers 9 bases. Germline V gene data show CDR1 as MDHEN and CDR2 as SYDVKM. The CDR3 spans 17 residues. The ends lost 5 bases at V and 3 bases at J; junction bases unmatched: 13. The DNA of the CDR3 is TGTGCCAGCAGTCGTATGCTCGGACAGGGGATAGACTATGGCTACACCTTC. This gives the protein CASSRMLGQGIDYGYTF.

The chain recombines TRBV30 with TRBJ2-5; TRBD1 agrees at 8 bases. V shed 2 bases and J 5 bases; nucleotides not matched to a gene: 4. CDR3 length: 13 amino acids. Germline V gives CDR1 GTSNPN, CDR2 SVGIG (reference sequence). DNA of the CDR3: TGTGCCTGGAGTCCGCAGGGGGCGGAGACCCAGTACTTC. It specifies CAWSPQGAETQYF.

This clone appeared a few times. The V call is TRBV14, the J call TRBJ1-6, with D perhaps matching TRBD1 (6 bases). The CDR3 covers 15 residues. From germline, CDR1 is SGHDN and CDR2 FVKESK. V lost 4 bases, J lost 7 bases, and 14 bases lay in between. The CDR3: CASSPLTGKNSPLHF. The DNA of the CDR3 is TGTGCCAGCAGCCCTCTAACAGGGAAAAATTCACCCCTCCACTTT. The variable domain in full, completed from reference TRBV14 and TRBJ1-6, reads EAGVTQFPSHSVIEKGQTVTLRCDPISGHDNLYWYRRVMGKEIKFLLHFVKESKQDESGMPNNRFLAERTGGTYSTLKVQPAELEDSGVYFCASSPLTGKNSPLHFGNGTRLTVT.

This clone came up once. V usage is TRBV16 and J usage is TRBJ1-5, with a weak D call TRBD1 (5 bases). Germline CDR1 and CDR2: KGHSY and FQNENV. The CDR3 is 15 amino acids. Trimming removed 1 base at V and 5 bases at J, with 12 bases between. The CDR3 nucleotides read TGTGCCAGCAGCCAATTCCGGGGGAGGGATCAGCCCCAGCATTTT. It specifies CASSQFRGRDQPQHF.

V gene TRBV19 combines with J gene TRBJ2-7, with no clear D. Germline-derived CDR1 and CDR2 are LNHDA and SQIVND (reference sequence). CDR3 size: 13 residues. V gave up 3 bases and J gave up 0 bases, with 6 bases separating them. As DNA, the CDR3 is TGTGCCAGTAGTATCTCCAGCTCCTACGAGCAGTACTTC. Encoded protein: CASSISSSYEQYF.

The chain carries TRBV29-1 and TRBJ2-5; D is possibly TRBD1 (6 bases). Trimming took off 1 base at V and 2 bases at J, with 11 bases between the two ends. The CDR3 contains 14 residues. Germline V gene sequence: CDR1 SQVTM, CDR2 ANQGSEA. CDR3 bases: TGCAGCGTTGAAGGAGGGGGTGGTCAAGAGACCCAGTACTTC. It codes for CSVEGGGGQETQYF. Combining the CDR3 with reference TRBV29-1 and TRBJ2-5 gives the whole variable domain SAVISQKPSRDICQRGTSLTIQCQVDSQVTMMFWYRQQPGQSLTLIATANQGSEATYESGFVIDKFPISRPNLTFSTLTVSNMSPEDSSIYLCSVEGGGGQETQYFGPGTRLLVL.

This chain connects TRBV4-2 to TRBJ1-4; 9 bases align to TRBD1. Germline-derived CDR1 and CDR2 are LGHNA and YNFKEQ. J was trimmed by 4 bases and V by 0 bases; bases with no gene match: 3. The CDR3 extends over 16 amino acids. The CDR3 loop reads CASSQDKGQGNEKLFF. DNA of the CDR3: TGTGCCAGCAGCCAAGATAAGGGACAGGGTAATGAAAAACTGTTTTTT.

CDR3 sequence: CASSIVERQPQHF. In nucleotides, the CDR3 is TGTGCCAGTAGTATAGTAGAGAGACAGCCCCAGCATTTT. The chain is built from TRBV19 and TRBJ1-5; D is unresolved. From germline, CDR1 is LNHDA and CDR2 SQIVND (reference sequence). V shed 1 base and J shed 7 bases, with 8 bases lying between them. The CDR3 is 13 amino acids. The entire variable domain, with the rest obtained from reference TRBV19 and TRBJ1-5, is as follows: DGGITQSPKYLFRKEGQNVTLSCEQNLNHDAMYWYRQDPGQGLRLIYYSQIVNDFQKGDIAEGYSVSREKKESFPLTVTSAQKNPTAFYLCASSIVERQPQHFGDGTRLSIL.

This chain connects TRBV5-1 to TRBJ2-3; 10 nucleotides line up with TRBD2. Germline V gene sequence: CDR1 SGHRS, CDR2 YFSETQ. With V trimmed by 5 bases and J by 2 bases, 2 bases remained unmatched. The CDR3 is 14 amino acids. CDR3 nucleotide sequence: TGCGCCAGCAGTAGCGGGGGGCCCACAGATACGCAGTATTTT. The encoded protein is CASSSGGPTDTQYF.

This clone has just one count. The gene calls are TRBV7-9 and TRBJ1-4; D is possibly TRBD1 (5 bases). CDR1 SEHNR and CDR2 FQNEAQ come from the germline V gene (reference sequence). CDR3 length equals 14 residues. V was pared by 6 bases and J by 8 bases, with 16 bases between. CDR3 residues: CASSSPGRGEKLFF. The CDR3 DNA is TGTGCCAGCAGTTCTCCGGGACGGGGGGAAAAACTGTTTTTT.

The V gene is TRBV5-4, the J gene TRBJ2-7; 7 bases line up with TRBD2. The germline V gene encodes CDR1 SGHNT and CDR2 YYREEE (reference sequence). V dropped 1 base and J dropped 1; count of bases not matched to a gene: 5. The CDR3 is 15 amino acids. The CDR3 protein is CASSLRPSGSYEQYF. For the CDR3, the DNA is TGTGCCAGCAGCTTGAGGCCTAGCGGATCCTACGAGCAGTACTTC. The full variable domain, rest sourced from reference TRBV5-4 and TRBJ2-7, is ETGVTQSPTHLIKTRGQQVTLRCSSQSGHNTVSWYQQALGQGPQFIFQYYREEENGRGNFPPRFSGLQFPNYSSELNVNALELDDSALYLCASSLRPSGSYEQYFGPGTRLTVT.

V is TRBV25-1 and J is TRBJ2-1; D may be TRBD2 (6 bases). Germline-derived CDR1 and CDR2 are MGHDK and SYGVNS. Trimming took off 3 bases at V and 0 bases at J, with 18 bases between the two ends. The CDR3 is 18 amino acids. The CDR3 protein is CASSDLRVGGSSYNEQFF. CDR3 bases: TGTGCCAGCAGTGACCTAAGGGTGGGGGGATCCTCCTACAATGAGCAGTTCTTC.

This clone has just one count. The J gene is TRBJ2-7, the V gene TRBV10-2, with 7 nucleotides matching TRBD2. CDR3 length: 15 residues. The germline gives CDR1 WSHSY, CDR2 SAAADI. V lost 5 bases, J lost 0 bases, and 7 bases stayed unmatched. The chain's CDR3 is CASSRAGVDSYEQYF. CDR3 bases: TGCGCCAGCAGTAGGGCGGGGGTGGACTCCTACGAGCAGTACTTC.

V usage is TRBV2 and J usage is TRBJ2-7, with D perhaps matching TRBD1 (5 bases). Germline V CDR1 and CDR2: SNHLY, FYNNEI. CDR3 size: 14 residues. Between the trimmed V and J ends, which lost 1 base and 4 bases, there was a span of 11 bases. The DNA of the CDR3 is TGTGCCAGCAGTGAAGTACGACAGAAGTACGAGCAGTACTTC. This translates into CASSEVRQKYEQYF. The full variable domain, its missing parts supplied by reference TRBV2 and TRBJ2-7, is EPEVTQTPSHQVTQMGQEVILRCVPISNHLYFYWYRQILGQKVEFLVSFYNNEISEKSEIFDDQFSVERPDGSNFTLKIRSTKLEDSAMYFCASSEVRQKYEQYFGPGTRLTVT.

Written as DNA, the CDR3 is TGTGCCAGCTACCGACAGGCCTACACCGGGGAGCTGTTTTTT. It is translated as CASYRQAYTGELFF. The chain uses TRBV18 and TRBJ2-2, with D tentatively TRBD1 (6 bases). The CDR3 is 14 residues long. V lost 7 bases to trimming and J lost 3 bases, with 12 bases between them. Germline CDR1 reads KGHSH; CDR2 reads LQKENI.

Here the CDR3 DNA reads TGCGCCAGCAGCAGAGACCTAGCGGGAGGTCCCAATGAGCAGTTCTTC. It encodes CASSRDLAGGPNEQFF. The V gene is TRBV5-1, the J gene TRBJ2-1; TRBD2 agrees at 11 bases. Unmatched junction bases numbered 9, after V lost 4 bases and J lost 6 bases. The CDR3 spans 16 residues. Germline CDR1 reads SGHRS; CDR2 reads YFSETQ. Full variable domain (missing parts from reference TRBV5-1 and TRBJ2-1): KAGVTQTPRYLIKTRGQQVTLSCSPISGHRSVSWYQQTPGQGLQFLFEYFSETQRNKGNFPGRFSGRQFSNSRSEMNVSTLELGDSALYLCASSRDLAGGPNEQFFGPGTRLTVL.

The J gene is TRBJ2-6, the V gene TRBV27, with a possible D match to TRBD1 (6 bases). The ends were cut back, 6 bases at V and 4 bases at J, with 10 bases in the middle. The CDR3 contains 14 residues. Per germline, CDR1 MNHEY and CDR2 SMNVEV (reference sequence). The CDR3, as DNA: TGTGCCAGCAGACTCCAGGGGGGGGCCAACGTCCTGACTTTC. It encodes CASRLQGGANVLTF.

This rearrangement joins TRBV2 to TRBJ2-5; D unclear. Between the trimmed V and J ends, which lost 4 bases and 7 bases, there was a span of 13 bases. CDR1 is SNHLY, CDR2 FYNNEI, per germline. There are 13 residues in the CDR3. CDR3 region: CASSVPNSPTQYF. For the CDR3, the DNA is TGTGCCAGCAGTGTCCCGAACAGCCCGACCCAGTACTTC.

CDR3 nucleotide sequence: TGTGCCAGCAGTCCGGGACTAGCGGGGGCGGAGACCCAGTACTTC. Translation: CASSPGLAGAETQYF. V usage is TRBV28 and J usage is TRBJ2-5; 14 bases align to TRBD2. With V trimmed by 5 bases and J by 5 bases, 4 bases remained unmatched. Germline loops: CDR1 MDHEN, CDR2 SYDVKM. CDR3 length: 15 residues.

V gene TRBV28 combines with J gene TRBJ1-5; no clear D. Germline values: CDR1 MDHEN, CDR2 SYDVKM. Trimming took 5 bases from V and 5 from J, leaving 16 bases between them. This CDR3 spans 15 amino acids. The DNA of the CDR3 is TGTGCCAGCAGTCCCCTTAGCGGACCCGATCAGCCCCAGCATTTT. It encodes CASSPLSGPDQPQHF.